The entry that follows covers one T cell receptor beta chain sequence. Its antigen is undetermined. The time point denotes: sample taken at primary tumor resection. Material for sequencing was whole RNA from tumor, nontumor lung or frozen PBMC, left unsorted. This sample stems from a study of spatial heterogeneity in lung cancer. Study-wide points: Resection saw ubiquitous expanded tumor TCRs appear in blood more than follow-up did.

A single record per CDR3 protein comes from TCRdb applying MiXCR to the 5' RACE reads. The sample holds about 92,000 distinct CDR3 sequences; around 12% are singletons and the top ten take roughly two fifths. This receptor was taken from a male donor with early-stage non-small cell lung cancer. This specimen consisted of PBMCs, obtained at surgery.

The CDR3 DNA reads TGTGCCAGCAGCTCCGGGACCCTGCGGACCCAGTACTTC. Its protein product is CASSSGTLRTQYF. The chain has TRBV6-5 and TRBJ2-5; either TRBD1 or TRBD2 may supply D (5 bases each). CDR3 length: 13 residues. V lost 6 bases and J lost 7, with 15 bases in between. Germline V CDR1 and CDR2: MNHEY, SVGAGI.